The 7 T cell receptor beta chains in this list originate from one sample, sequenced in a study of memory CD4+ T cells and cytomegalovirus serostatus. Single viable CD3+CD4+CD8-CD45RO+ cells were sorted as the memory CD4+ T cells. Profiling relied on immunoSEQ multiplex PCR, and the TCRdb table lists in-frame clones only, not all of them. The sample has 40,000 to 55,000 clones, around 78% seen once. Material: memory CD4+ T cells from blood. The receptors were gathered from an adult in good health and CMV-seronegative.

This chain joins TRBV28 and TRBJ2-2; 10 bases are a match to TRBD1. Germline CDR1 is MDHEN and CDR2 is SYDVKM. The junction had 5 bases not matched to a gene; V was cut back by 3 bases and J by 4 bases. The CDR3 consists of 16 residues. The CDR3 DNA sequence: TGTGCCAGCAGTTTGGGGGACAGGGGTGGCACCGGGGAGCTGTTTTTT. Protein: CASSLGDRGGTGELFF.

The V call is TRBV6-5, the J call TRBJ2-3; TRBD2 aligns across 8 bases. The germline gives CDR1 MNHEY, CDR2 SVGAGI. The CDR3 is 16 residues long. V dropped 4 bases and J dropped 4; count of bases not matched to a gene: 10. The CDR3 sequence: CASSSPTRGRSDTQYF. The CDR3 nucleotides read TGTGCCAGCAGTTCCCCTACTCGCGGGAGGTCAGATACGCAGTATTTT.

CDR3 bases: TGTGCCAGCAGCTTAGAACACAGGGGCGTCTATGGCTACACCTTC. Protein: CASSLEHRGVYGYTF. The chain joins TRBV7-9 to TRBJ1-2, with 7 positions matching TRBD1. Germline lookup yields CDR1 SEHNR and CDR2 FQNEAQ (reference sequence). V shed 1 base and J 4 bases; nucleotides not matched to a gene: 6. The CDR3 loop spans 15 amino acids.

This clone was picked up a small number of times. This rearrangement joins TRBV27 to TRBJ1-5, with D perhaps matching TRBD1 (6 bases). Trimming took off 3 bases at V and 6 bases at J, with 12 bases between the two ends. Germline V gives CDR1 MNHEY, CDR2 SMNVEV (reference sequence). The CDR3 contains 14 residues. CDR3 amino acids: CASSFEGGGQPQHF. The CDR3 coding sequence is TGTGCCAGCAGTTTCGAAGGGGGGGGTCAGCCCCAGCATTTT.

Points on this clone: Compared with germline, one end of the junction differs, possibly owing to a read error. The V and J genes are TRBV12-5 and TRBJ1-5; TRBD1 aligns across 7 bases. This CDR3 spans 12 amino acids. CDR1 and CDR2 (germline): LGHNT, FRNRAP. The DNA of the CDR3 is TGTGCTAGTGGTTGGGGAAGGGACAGACCTAATTTT. Amino acids: CASGWGRDRPNF.

As to this clone: One end of the junction does not line up with germline, which may come from a read error. The CDR3 reads CATSRDLGTGSSEQYF. The CDR3 DNA reads TGTGCCACCAGCAGAGATCTTGGGACAGGGTCCTCCGAGCAGTACTTC. J is TRBJ2-7 and V is TRBV15; TRBD1 matches 9 bases. This CDR3 spans 16 amino acids. Germline lookup yields CDR1 LNHNV and CDR2 YYDKDF (reference sequence).

The chain combines TRBV6-1 with TRBJ1-3; D gene uncertain. This CDR3 spans 12 amino acids. The germline V and J ends were trimmed by 3 bases and 5 bases, with 5 bases remaining between them. CDR1 is MNHNS, CDR2 SASEGT, per germline. The CDR3 loop reads CASSDYRNTIYF. CDR3 bases: TGTGCCAGCAGTGATTACAGAAACACCATATATTTT.